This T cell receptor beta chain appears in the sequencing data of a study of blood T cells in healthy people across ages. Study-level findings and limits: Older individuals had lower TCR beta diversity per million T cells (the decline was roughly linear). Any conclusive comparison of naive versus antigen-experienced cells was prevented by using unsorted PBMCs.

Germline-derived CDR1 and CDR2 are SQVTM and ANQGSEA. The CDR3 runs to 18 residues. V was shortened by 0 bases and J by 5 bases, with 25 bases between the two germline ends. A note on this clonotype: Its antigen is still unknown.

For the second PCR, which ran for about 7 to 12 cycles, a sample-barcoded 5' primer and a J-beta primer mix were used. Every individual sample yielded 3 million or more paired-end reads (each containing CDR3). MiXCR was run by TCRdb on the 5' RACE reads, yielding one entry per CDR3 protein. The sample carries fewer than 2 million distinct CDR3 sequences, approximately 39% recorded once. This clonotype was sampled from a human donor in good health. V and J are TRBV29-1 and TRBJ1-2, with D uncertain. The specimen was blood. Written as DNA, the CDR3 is TGCAGCGTTGAAGAAACCTCCCATACGACTGGTCCCCTGTATGGCTACACCTTC. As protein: CSVEETSHTTGPLYGYTF.